The source of this TCR beta chain is a study of blood T cell repertoires in COVID-19. The data were produced by immunoSEQ multiplex PCR, yet TCRdb's version contains in-frame clones alone and is incomplete. The sample includes approximately 26,000 clones, 92% of them seen just once. This receptor was obtained from a human donor in a cohort sampled during active COVID-19. The sequencing sample was made of peripheral blood.

CDR3 nucleotides: TGTGCCATCAGTGAAGCCCCGGGAACACGGACCGGGGAGCTGTTTTTT. Translated: CAISEAPGTRTGELFF. The chain has TRBV10-3 and TRBJ2-2, with D possibly TRBD2 on 5 matching bases. This CDR3 contains 16 residues. V lost 3 bases and J 5 bases, leaving 16 bases between the germline ends. Per germline, CDR1 ENHRY and CDR2 SYGVKD.